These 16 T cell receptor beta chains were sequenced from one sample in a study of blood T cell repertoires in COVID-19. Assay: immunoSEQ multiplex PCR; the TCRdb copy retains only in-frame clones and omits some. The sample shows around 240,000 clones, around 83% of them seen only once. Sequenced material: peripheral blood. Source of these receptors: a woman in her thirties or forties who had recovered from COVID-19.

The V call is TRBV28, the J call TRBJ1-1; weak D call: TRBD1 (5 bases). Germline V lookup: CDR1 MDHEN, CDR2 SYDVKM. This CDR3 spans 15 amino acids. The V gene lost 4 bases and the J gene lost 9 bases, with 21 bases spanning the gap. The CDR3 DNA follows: TGTGCCAGCAGTTCGTGGGGGGGAAAAGGAGGGAAAGCTTTCTTT. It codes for CASSSWGGKGGKAFF.

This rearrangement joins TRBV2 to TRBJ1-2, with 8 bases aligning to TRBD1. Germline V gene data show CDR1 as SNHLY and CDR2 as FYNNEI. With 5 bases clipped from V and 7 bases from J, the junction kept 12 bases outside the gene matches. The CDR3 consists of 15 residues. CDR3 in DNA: TGTGCCAGCAGTTACCAACCCGGACAGGGAGGTGGCTACACCTTC. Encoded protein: CASSYQPGQGGGYTF.

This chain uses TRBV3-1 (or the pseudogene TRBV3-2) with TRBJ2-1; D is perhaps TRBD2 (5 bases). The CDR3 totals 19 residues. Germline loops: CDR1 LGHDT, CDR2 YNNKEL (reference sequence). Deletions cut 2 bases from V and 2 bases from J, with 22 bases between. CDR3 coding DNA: TGTGCCAGCAGCCAAACTCCAGAGGTTTCACTAGGTCCCTACAATGAGCAGTTCTTC. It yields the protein CASSQTPEVSLGPYNEQFF.

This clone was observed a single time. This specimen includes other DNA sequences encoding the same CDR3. The CDR3 DNA reads TGTGCCAGCAGCCGCGAAGCGGGGGTCTCCTACAATGAGCAGTTCTTC. It encodes CASSREAGVSYNEQFF. This sequence joins TRBV3-1 (or the pseudogene TRBV3-2) and TRBJ2-1; 8 bases are shared with TRBD2. The germline V gene has CDR1 LGHDT and CDR2 YNNKEL (reference sequence). This CDR3 contains 16 residues. Trimming took 4 bases from V and 0 from J; bases not matched to a gene: 5.

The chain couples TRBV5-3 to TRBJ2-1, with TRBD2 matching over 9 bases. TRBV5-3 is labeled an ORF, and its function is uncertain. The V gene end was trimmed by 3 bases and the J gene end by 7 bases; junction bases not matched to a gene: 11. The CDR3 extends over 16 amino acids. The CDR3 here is CARSCRLAGPPNEQFF. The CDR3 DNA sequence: TGTGCCAGAAGCTGTCGTCTAGCGGGGCCCCCGAATGAGCAGTTCTTC.

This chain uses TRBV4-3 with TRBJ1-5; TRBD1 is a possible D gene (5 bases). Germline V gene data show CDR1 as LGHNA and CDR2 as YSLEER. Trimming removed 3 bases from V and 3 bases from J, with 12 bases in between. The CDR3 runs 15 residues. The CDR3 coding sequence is TGCGCCAGCAGCCAGATGTGGGGGGTCAATCAGCCCCAGCATTTT. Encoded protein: CASSQMWGVNQPQHF.

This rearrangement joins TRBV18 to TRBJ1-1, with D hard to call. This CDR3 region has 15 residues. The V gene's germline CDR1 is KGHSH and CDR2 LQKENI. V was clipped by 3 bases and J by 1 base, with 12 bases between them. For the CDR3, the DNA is TGTGCCAGCTCACCGACTGCCCAAGCGAACACTGAAGCTTTCTTT. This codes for CASSPTAQANTEAFF.

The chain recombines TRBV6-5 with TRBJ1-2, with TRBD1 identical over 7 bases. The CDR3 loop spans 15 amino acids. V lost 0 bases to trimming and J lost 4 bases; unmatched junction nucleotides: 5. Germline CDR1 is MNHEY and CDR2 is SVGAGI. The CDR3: CASSYSRQGAYGYTF. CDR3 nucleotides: TGTGCCAGCAGTTACTCCCGACAGGGCGCCTATGGCTACACCTTC.

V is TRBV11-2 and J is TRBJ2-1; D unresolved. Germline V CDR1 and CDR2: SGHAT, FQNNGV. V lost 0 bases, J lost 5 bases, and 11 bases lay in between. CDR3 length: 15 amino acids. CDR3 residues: CASSLEVWPHNEQFF. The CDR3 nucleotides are TGTGCCAGCAGCTTAGAAGTGTGGCCTCACAATGAGCAGTTCTTC.

This CDR3 reads CASSEAVSKNIQYF. The CDR3, as DNA: TGTGCCAGCAGTGAGGCTGTTTCCAAAAACATTCAGTACTTC. The chain links TRBV6-6 to TRBJ2-4; D remains ambiguous. Germline V gives CDR1 MNHNY, CDR2 SVGAGI (reference sequence). The CDR3 has 14 residues. V shed 5 bases and J shed 2 bases, with 10 bases lying between them.

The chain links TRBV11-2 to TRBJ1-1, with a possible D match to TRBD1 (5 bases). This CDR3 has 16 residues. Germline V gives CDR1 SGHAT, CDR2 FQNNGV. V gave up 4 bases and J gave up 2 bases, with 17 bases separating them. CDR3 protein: CASSSGTGGPNTEAFF. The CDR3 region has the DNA TGTGCCAGCAGCTCCGGGACGGGGGGTCCCAACACTGAAGCTTTCTTT.

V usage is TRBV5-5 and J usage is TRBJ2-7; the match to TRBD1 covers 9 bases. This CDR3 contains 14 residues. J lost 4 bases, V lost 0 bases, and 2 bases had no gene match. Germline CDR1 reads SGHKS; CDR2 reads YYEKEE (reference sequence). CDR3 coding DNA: TGTGCCAGCAGCTTGGGGGGACAGGGTTACGAGCAGTACTTC. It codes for CASSLGGQGYEQYF.

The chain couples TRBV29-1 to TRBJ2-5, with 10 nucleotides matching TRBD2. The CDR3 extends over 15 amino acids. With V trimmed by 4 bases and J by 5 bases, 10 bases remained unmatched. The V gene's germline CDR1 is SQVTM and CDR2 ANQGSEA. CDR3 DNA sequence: TGCAGCGTTGGTGTTCTAGCGGGGGACGCGGAGACCCAGTACTTC. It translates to CSVGVLAGDAETQYF.

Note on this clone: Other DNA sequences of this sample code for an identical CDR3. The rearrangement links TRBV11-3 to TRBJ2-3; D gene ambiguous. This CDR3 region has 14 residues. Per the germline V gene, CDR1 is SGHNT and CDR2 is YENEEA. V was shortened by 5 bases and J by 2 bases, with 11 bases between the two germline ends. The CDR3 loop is CASSPRGTTDTQYF. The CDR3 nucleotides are TGTGCCAGCAGCCCCCGAGGAACCACAGATACGCAGTATTTT.

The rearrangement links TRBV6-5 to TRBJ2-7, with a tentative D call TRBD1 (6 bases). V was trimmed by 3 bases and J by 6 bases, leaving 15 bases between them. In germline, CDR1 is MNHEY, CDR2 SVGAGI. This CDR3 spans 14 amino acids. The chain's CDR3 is CASSYGTPVSEQYF. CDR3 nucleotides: TGTGCCAGCAGTTATGGGACACCTGTAAGCGAGCAGTACTTC.

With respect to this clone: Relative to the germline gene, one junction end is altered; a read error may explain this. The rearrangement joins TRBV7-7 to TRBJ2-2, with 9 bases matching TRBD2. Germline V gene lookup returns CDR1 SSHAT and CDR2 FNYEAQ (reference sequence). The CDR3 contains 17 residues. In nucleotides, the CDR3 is TGTGCTAGCAGCTTAGTAATCTCTAGCGGGGTCACCGGGGAGCTGTTTTTT. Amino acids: CASSLVISSGVTGELFF.